Below, 8 T cell receptor beta chains from the same sample are listed, as sequenced in a study of blood T cell repertoires in COVID-19. Profiled with immunoSEQ multiplex PCR; TCRdb holds only in-frame clones, not every one. The sample includes about 190,000 clones, 80% to 90% of them seen just once. The sequencing sample was made of peripheral blood. All receptors derive from a man aged 25-45 years with acute or convalescent COVID-19.

The chain uses TRBV27 and TRBJ2-1; D is perhaps TRBD2 (6 bases). This CDR3 region has 18 residues. With 0 bases removed from V and 5 bases from J, the gap between germline ends came to 20 bases. The germline gives CDR1 MNHEY, CDR2 SMNVEV (reference sequence). In nucleotides, the CDR3 is TGTGCCAGCAGTTTATCTAGCGGATCCCCTTCCTCGCACAATGAGCAGTTCTTC. Amino acid sequence: CASSLSSGSPSSHNEQFF.

The V gene is TRBV11-2, the J gene TRBJ2-7; the match to TRBD1 covers 8 bases. This CDR3 contains 14 residues. CDR1 is SGHAT and CDR2 is FQNNGV in the germline V gene. V shed 4 bases, J shed 7 bases, and the junction held 9 bases outside the gene matches. The CDR3 nucleotides are TGTGCCAGCAGCTCCTCAACCAGGGGGCTAGAGCAGTACTTC. It yields the protein CASSSSTRGLEQYF.

The rearrangement links TRBV19 to TRBJ2-4, with 7 bases matching TRBD1. Germline CDR1 reads LNHDA; CDR2 reads SQIVND (reference sequence). With 1 base clipped from V and 7 bases from J, the junction kept 13 bases outside the gene matches. The CDR3 length is 17 residues. CDR3 residues: CASSIVLTGSTTNIQYF. CDR3 coding DNA: TGTGCCAGTAGTATAGTCCTGACAGGGAGCACTACCAACATTCAGTACTTC.

This chain connects TRBV19 to TRBJ1-2, with TRBD1 matching over 8 bases. Germline lookup yields CDR1 LNHDA and CDR2 SQIVND (reference sequence). Trimming cost V 4 bases and J 5 bases; bases outside gene matches: 9. This CDR3 is built from 15 residues. CDR3 DNA: TGTGCCAGTAGTACTGGAGGGACAGGACCGTATGGCTACACCTTC. This sequence encodes CASSTGGTGPYGYTF.

The V call is TRBV18, the J call TRBJ1-4; 8 bases are shared with TRBD1. V lost 3 bases and J lost 13; bases outside the gene matches: 10. Germline CDR1 KGHSH, CDR2 LQKENI. This CDR3 is built from 14 residues. CDR3 sequence (DNA): TGTGCCAGCTCACCTAACCGGGACAGGACTTTACTGTTTTTT. Its translation: CASSPNRDRTLLFF.

The chain carries TRBV11-2 and TRBJ2-1; 11 bases map to TRBD2. The length of the CDR3 is 16 residues. The V gene's germline CDR1 is SGHAT and CDR2 FQNNGV. Trimming at V came to 1 base and at J to 5 bases, leaving 4 bases not matched to a gene. CDR3 nucleotide sequence: TGTGCCAGCAGCTTAGCACTAGCGGGAGAAGACAATGAGCAGTTCTTC. As protein: CASSLALAGEDNEQFF. The whole variable domain, filled in from reference TRBV11-2 and TRBJ2-1, reads EAGVAQSPRYKIIEKRQSVAFWCNPISGHATLYWYQQILGQGPKLLIQFQNNGVVDDSQLPKDRFSAERLKGVDSTLKIQPAKLEDSAVYLCASSLALAGEDNEQFFGPGTRLTVL.

The chain carries TRBV18 and TRBJ1-3, with TRBD1 as a possible D gene (5 bases). The CDR3 covers 14 residues. Germline assignment: CDR1 KGHSH and CDR2 LQKENI. V was trimmed by 5 bases and J by 3 bases, leaving 11 bases between them. The CDR3 DNA follows: TGTGCCAGCTCAAAGCCGGGGGTTGGAAACACCATATATTTT. Translation: CASSKPGVGNTIYF.

The rearrangement links TRBV28 to TRBJ1-1; perhaps TRBD1 as D (5 bases). There are 12 residues in the CDR3. The V gene's germline CDR1 is MDHEN and CDR2 SYDVKM. Trimming removed 1 base at V and 11 bases at J, with 11 bases between. CDR3 in DNA: TGTGCCAGCAGTTTATTCGGGGGAAAGGCTTTCTTT. Translating gives CASSLFGGKAFF.